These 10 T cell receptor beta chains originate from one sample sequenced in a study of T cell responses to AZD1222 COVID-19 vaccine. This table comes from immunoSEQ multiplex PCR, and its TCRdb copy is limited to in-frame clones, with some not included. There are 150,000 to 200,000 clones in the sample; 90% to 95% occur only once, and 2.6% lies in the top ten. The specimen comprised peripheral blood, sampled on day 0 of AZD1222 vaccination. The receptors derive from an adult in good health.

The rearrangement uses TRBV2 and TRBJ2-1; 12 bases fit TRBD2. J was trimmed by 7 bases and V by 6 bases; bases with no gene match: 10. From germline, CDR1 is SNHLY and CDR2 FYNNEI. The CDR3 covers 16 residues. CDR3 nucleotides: TGTGCCAGCAGCCAGACTAGCGGGAGAGCGGGGAATGAGCAGTTCTTC. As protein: CASSQTSGRAGNEQFF.

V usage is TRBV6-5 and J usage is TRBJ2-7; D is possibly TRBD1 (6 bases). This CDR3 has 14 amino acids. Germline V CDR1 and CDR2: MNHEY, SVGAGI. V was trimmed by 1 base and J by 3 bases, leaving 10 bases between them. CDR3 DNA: TGTGCCAGCAGTTACTGGACAGAACGCTACGAGCAGTACTTC. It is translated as CASSYWTERYEQYF.

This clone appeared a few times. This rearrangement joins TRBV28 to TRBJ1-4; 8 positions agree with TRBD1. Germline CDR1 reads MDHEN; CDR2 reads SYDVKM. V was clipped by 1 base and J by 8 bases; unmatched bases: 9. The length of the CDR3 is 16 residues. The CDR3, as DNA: TGTGCCAGCAGTTTATCGGGACAGGCAGAACAGGAAAAACTGTTTTTT. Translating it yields CASSLSGQAEQEKLFF. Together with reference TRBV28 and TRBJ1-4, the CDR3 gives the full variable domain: DVKVTQSSRYLVKRTGEKVFLECVQDMDHENMFWYRQDPGLGLRLIYFSYDVKMKEKGDIPEGYSVSREKKERFSLILESASTNQTSMYLCASSLSGQAEQEKLFFGSGTQLSVL.

The CDR3 DNA reads TGTGCCAGCAGACCGACAGGGGAATATGGCTACACCTTC. Protein: CASRPTGEYGYTF. The gene calls are TRBV6-5 and TRBJ1-2; TRBD1 agrees at 8 bases. Losses at the gene ends were 6 bases for V and 5 bases for J; bases not matched to a gene: 5. The CDR3 length is 13 residues. Germline-derived CDR1 and CDR2 are MNHEY and SVGAGI.

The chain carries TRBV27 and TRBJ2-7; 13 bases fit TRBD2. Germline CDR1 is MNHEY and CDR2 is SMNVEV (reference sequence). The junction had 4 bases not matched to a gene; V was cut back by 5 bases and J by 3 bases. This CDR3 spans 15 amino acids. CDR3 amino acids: CASSPGTSGIYEQYF. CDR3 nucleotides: TGTGCCAGCAGTCCAGGGACTAGCGGGATCTACGAGCAGTACTTC.

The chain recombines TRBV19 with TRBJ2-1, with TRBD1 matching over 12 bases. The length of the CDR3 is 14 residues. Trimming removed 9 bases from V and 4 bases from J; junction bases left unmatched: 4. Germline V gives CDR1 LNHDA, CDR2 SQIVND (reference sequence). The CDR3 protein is CARRDRGPYNEQFF. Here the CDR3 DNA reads TGTGCCAGGAGGGACAGGGGGCCGTACAATGAGCAGTTCTTC.

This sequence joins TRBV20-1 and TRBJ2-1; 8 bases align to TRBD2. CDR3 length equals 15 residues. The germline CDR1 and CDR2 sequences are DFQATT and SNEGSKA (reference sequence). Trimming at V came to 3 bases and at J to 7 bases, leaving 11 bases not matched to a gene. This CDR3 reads CSASSSGRSRNEQFF. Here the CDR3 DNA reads TGCAGTGCTAGTTCCAGCGGGAGATCCAGGAATGAGCAGTTCTTC.

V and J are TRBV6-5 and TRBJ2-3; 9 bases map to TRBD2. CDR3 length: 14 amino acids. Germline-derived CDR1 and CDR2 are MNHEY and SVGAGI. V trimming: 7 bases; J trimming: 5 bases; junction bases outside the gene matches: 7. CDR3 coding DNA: TGTGCCAGCACTTATGGACTAGCGAAAGATACGCAGTATTTT. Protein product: CASTYGLAKDTQYF.

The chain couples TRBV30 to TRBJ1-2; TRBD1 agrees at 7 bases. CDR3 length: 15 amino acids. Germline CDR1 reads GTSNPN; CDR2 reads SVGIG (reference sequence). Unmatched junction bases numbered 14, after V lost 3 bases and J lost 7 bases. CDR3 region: CAWRRTPGTDSGYTF. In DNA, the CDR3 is TGTGCCTGGAGGAGAACCCCCGGGACAGACTCTGGCTACACCTTC.

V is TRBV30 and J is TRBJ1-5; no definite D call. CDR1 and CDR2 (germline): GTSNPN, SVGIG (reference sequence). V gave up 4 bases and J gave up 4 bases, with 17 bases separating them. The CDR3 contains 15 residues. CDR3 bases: TGTGCCTGGAATACGGGGTTAGGAGGGAATCAGCCCCAGCATTTT. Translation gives CAWNTGLGGNQPQHF.